Given below is one TCR beta chain in context. These data originate in a study of blood T cell repertoires in COVID-19. Trimming cost V 5 bases and J 4 bases; bases outside gene matches: 8. CDR1 is SGHRS and CDR2 is YFSETQ in the germline V gene. The CDR3 extends over 15 amino acids. TCRdb keeps only in-frame clones here, not all; method: immunoSEQ multiplex PCR. Here the sample spans around 140,000 clones, 86% being singletons. The clonotype comes from a woman aged 55-69 years with acute or convalescent COVID-19. The specimen was peripheral blood. The rearrangement links TRBV5-1 to TRBJ2-1; 8 positions agree with TRBD2. The CDR3 region has the DNA TGCGCCAGCAGGCGTACTAGCGGAGAGTACAATGAGCAGTTCTTC. Its translation: CASRRTSGEYNEQFF. Full variable domain (outside the CDR3, taken from reference TRBV5-1 and TRBJ2-1): KAGVTQTPRYLIKTRGQQVTLSCSPISGHRSVSWYQQTPGQGLQFLFEYFSETQRNKGNFPGRFSGRQFSNSRSEMNVSTLELGDSALYLCASRRTSGEYNEQFFGPGTRLTVL.